This is a list of T cell receptor beta chains from one sample in a study of post-analysis software for immune sequencing data. MiXCR was run by TCRdb on the PCR reads, yielding one entry per CDR3 protein. The data hold about 170,000 distinct CDR3 sequences, with approximately 28% observed a single time. The sequenced sample was blood. Receptor source: a girl aged 10-17 years with multiple sclerosis. Both conserved end residues are part of each CDR3.

>TRBV7-9|TRBJ1-1
CASSLVTTNTEAFF
>TRBV9|TRBJ2-6
CASSVARGPGGANVLTF
>TRBV19|TRBJ1-1
CASTLGEEAFF
>TRBV24-1|TRBJ2-1
CATSDAWGLAAYNEQFF
>TRBV18|TRBJ2-1
CASSPPGLADEQFF
>TRBV20-1|TRBJ2-7
CSAFELGRAYEQYF
>TRBV29-1|TRBJ2-7
CSVGPDSYEQYF
>TRBV10-3|TRBJ2-1
CAISEPGGVYNEQFF
>TRBV5-1|TRBJ2-7
CASSPRDRVIYEQYF
>TRBV10-3|TRBJ2-6
CAIRAGLAGPGANVLTF
>TRBV7-9|TRBJ2-6
CASSSTVSGANVLTF
>TRBV15|TRBJ2-3
CATSMTGTSGGADTQYF
>TRBV19|TRBJ1-1
CASSMWDRGPTEAFF
>TRBV20-1|TRBJ2-5
CSVSRVIRETQYF
>TRBV7-9|TRBJ2-1
CASSPGTGGLNEQFF
>TRBV4-1|TRBJ2-1
CASSPGLDVGEQFF
>TRBV4-1|TRBJ1-6
CASSQDEGSPLHF
>TRBV11-3|TRBJ2-3
CASSFGPVSDTQYF
>TRBV4-1|TRBJ1-1
CASSLSGYGEAEAFF
>TRBV11-1|TRBJ2-1
CASSWGPTGIGEQFF
>TRBV5-4|TRBJ2-7
CASSWEQGIYEQYF
>TRBV3-1|TRBJ2-7
CASSQGWSSYEQYF
>TRBV3-1|TRBJ1-2
CASSPDRGLYGYTF
>TRBV10-2|TRBJ1-2
CASGSYGYTF
>TRBV12-3/TRBV12-4|TRBJ2-3
CASSLMGRDTQYF
>TRBV10-3|TRBJ1-4
CAIRAGDRPNEKLFF
>TRBV20-1|TRBJ2-1
CSALHRLAGGLNEQFF
>TRBV7-7|TRBJ2-3
CASSNDGGSTDTQYF
>TRBV5-1|TRBJ2-1
CASSWSGGPVEYEQFF
>TRBV3-1|TRBJ2-5
CASTEIGQGETQYF
>TRBV4-1|TRBJ2-7
CASSHPGEQYF